The sequence of this TCR beta chain was determined in a study of blood T cell repertoires in COVID-19. Study context: Samples of COVID-19 (acute and convalescent) were obtained from the United States, Italy and Spain. PBMCs, B-cell-depleted T cells, or T cells were the source of the cDNA or gDNA that made up the material.

Germline values: CDR1 SGHAT, CDR2 FQNNGV. V gave up 6 bases and J gave up 1 base; unmatched junction bases: 5. This CDR3 has 14 residues. Original processing methods: Amplified reference gene primers provided the basis for estimating nucleated cell counts. Assay used: immunoSEQ multiplex PCR; TCRdb lists only in-frame clones, some missing. The DNA was the basis for D and trimming; V, J and clone size are from that table. The sample includes about 100,000 clones, about 83% of them seen just once. This chain links TRBV11-2 with TRBJ2-7; 8 bases are a match to TRBD1. This clonotype was obtained from a human donor in a cohort sampled during active COVID-19. The sequenced sample consisted of peripheral blood. In nucleotides, the CDR3 is TGTGCCAGCAGGCCTACAGGGGGGTCCTACGAGCAGTACTTC. It yields the protein CASRPTGGSYEQYF.